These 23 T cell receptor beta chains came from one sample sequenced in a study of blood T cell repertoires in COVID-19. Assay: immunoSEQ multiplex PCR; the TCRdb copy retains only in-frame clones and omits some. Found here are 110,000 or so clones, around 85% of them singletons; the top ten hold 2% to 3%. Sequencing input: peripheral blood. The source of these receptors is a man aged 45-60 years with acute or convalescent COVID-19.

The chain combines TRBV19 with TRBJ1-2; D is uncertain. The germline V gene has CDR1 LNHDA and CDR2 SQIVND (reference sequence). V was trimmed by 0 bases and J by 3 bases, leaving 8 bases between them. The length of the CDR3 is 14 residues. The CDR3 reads CASSIEGDYYGYTF. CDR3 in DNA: TGTGCCAGTAGTATAGAAGGAGATTACTATGGCTACACCTTC.

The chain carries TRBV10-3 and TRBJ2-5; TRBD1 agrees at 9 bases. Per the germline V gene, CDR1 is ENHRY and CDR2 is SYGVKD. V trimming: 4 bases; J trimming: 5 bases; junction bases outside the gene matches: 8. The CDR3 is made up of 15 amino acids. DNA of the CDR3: TGTGCCATCAGTGGGGACGGGACAGGGTGGGAGACCCAGTACTTC. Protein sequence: CAISGDGTGWETQYF.

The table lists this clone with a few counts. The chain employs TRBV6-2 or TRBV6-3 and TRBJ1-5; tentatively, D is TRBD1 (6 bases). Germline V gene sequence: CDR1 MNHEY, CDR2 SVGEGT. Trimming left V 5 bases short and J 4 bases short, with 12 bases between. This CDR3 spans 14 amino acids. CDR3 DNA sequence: TGTGCCAGCAGTGAGACAGGCACTAATCAGCCCCAGCATTTT. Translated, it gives CASSETGTNQPQHF.

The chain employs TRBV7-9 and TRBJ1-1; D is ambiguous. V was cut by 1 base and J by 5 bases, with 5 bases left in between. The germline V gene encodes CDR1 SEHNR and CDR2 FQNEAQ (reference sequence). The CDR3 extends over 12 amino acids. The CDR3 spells CASSLGVTEAFF. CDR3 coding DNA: TGTGCCAGCAGCTTAGGAGTGACTGAAGCTTTCTTT.

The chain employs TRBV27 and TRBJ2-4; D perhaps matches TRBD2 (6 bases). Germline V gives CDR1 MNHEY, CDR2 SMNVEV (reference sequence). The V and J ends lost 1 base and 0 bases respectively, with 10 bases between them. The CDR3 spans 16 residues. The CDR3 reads CASSLYGGLAKNIQYF. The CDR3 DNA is TGTGCCAGCAGTTTATACGGGGGTCTAGCCAAAAACATTCAGTACTTC.

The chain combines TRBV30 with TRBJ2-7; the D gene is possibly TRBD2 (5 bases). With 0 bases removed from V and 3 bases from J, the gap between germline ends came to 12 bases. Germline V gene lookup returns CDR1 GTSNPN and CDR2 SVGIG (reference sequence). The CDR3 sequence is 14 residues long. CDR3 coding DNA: TGTGCCTGGAGTGTATCCCGGGGAGACTACGAGCAGTACTTC. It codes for CAWSVSRGDYEQYF.

The chain's CDR3 is CSVEVAGVVTGELFF. The CDR3 DNA is TGCAGCGTTGAGGTAGCGGGAGTGGTCACCGGGGAGCTGTTTTTT. The V gene is TRBV29-1, the J gene TRBJ2-2; 9 positions agree with TRBD2. This CDR3 spans 15 amino acids. Germline lookup yields CDR1 SQVTM and CDR2 ANQGSEA. V lost 3 bases, J lost 4 bases, and 6 bases stayed unmatched.

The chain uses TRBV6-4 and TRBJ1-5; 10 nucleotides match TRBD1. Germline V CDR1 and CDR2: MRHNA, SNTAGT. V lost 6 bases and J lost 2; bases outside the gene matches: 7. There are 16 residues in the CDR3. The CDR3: CASRRVGTGGNQPQHF. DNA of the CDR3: TGTGCCAGCAGAAGAGTTGGGACAGGGGGCAATCAGCCCCAGCATTTT.

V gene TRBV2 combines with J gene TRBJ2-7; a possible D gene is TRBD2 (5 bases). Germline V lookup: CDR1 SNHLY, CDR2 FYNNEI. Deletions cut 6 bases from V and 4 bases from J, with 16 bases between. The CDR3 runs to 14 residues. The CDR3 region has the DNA TGTGCCAGCAGCGTCACAGCGAGGGTTTACGAGCAGTACTTC. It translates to CASSVTARVYEQYF.

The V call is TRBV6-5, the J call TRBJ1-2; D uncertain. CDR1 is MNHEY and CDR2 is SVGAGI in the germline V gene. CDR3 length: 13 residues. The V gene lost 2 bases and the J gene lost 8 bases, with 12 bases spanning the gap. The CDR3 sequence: CASSYTWAGGYTF. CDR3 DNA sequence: TGTGCCAGCAGTTACACATGGGCGGGAGGCTACACCTTC.

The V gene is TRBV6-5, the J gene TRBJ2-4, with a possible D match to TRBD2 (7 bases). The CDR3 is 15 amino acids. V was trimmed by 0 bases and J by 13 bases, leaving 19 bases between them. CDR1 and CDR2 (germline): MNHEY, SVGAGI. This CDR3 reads CASSYSYTKRGGQYF. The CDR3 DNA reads TGTGCCAGCAGTTACTCTTACACCAAAAGGGGGGGACAGTACTTC.

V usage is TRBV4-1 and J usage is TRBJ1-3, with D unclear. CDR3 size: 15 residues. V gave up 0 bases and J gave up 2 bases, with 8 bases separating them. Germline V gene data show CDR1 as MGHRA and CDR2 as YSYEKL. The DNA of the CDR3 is TGCGCCAGCAGCCAAGAGGCGGTTACTGGAAACACCATATATTTT. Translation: CASSQEAVTGNTIYF.

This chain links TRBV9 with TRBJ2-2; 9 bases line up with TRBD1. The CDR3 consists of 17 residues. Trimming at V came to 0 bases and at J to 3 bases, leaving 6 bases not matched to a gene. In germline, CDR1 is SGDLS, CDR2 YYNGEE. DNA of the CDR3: TGTGCCAGCAGCGTAGATGGGGACAGGGCCTACACCGGGGAGCTGTTTTTT. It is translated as CASSVDGDRAYTGELFF.

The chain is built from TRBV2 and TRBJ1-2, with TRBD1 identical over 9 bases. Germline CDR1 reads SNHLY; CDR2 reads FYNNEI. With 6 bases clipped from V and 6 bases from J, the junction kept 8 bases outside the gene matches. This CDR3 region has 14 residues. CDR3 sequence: CASSLQGAGDGYTF. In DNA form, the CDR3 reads TGTGCCAGCAGCCTACAGGGGGCGGGGGATGGCTACACCTTC.

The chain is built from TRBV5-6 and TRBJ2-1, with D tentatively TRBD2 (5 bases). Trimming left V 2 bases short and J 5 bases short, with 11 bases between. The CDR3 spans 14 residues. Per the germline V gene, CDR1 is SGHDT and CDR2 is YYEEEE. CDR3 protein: CASSFERRNNEQFF. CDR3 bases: TGTGCCAGCAGCTTCGAGCGGAGAAACAATGAGCAGTTCTTC.

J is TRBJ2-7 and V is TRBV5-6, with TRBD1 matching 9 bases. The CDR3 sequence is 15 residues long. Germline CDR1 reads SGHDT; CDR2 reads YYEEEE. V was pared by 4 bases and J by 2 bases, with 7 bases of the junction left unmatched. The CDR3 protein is CASSLPGQGPYEQYF. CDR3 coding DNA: TGTGCCAGCAGCCTACCGGGACAGGGTCCCTACGAGCAGTACTTC.

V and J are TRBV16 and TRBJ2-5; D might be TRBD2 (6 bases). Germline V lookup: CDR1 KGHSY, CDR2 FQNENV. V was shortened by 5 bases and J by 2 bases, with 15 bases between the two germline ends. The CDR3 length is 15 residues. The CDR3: CASSYGLHPQETQYF. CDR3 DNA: TGTGCCAGCAGCTACGGACTACACCCTCAAGAGACCCAGTACTTC.

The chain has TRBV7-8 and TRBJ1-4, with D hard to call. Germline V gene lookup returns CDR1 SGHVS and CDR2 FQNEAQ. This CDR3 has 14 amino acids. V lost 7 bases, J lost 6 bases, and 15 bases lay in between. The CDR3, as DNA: TGTGCCAGCAAGTTCGGGGTAATGGATGAAAAACTGTTTTTT. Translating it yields CASKFGVMDEKLFF.

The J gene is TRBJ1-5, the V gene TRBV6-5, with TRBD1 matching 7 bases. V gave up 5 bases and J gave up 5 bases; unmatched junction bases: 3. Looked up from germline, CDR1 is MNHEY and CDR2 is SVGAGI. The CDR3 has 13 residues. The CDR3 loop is CASSTGVYQPQHF. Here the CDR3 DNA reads TGTGCCAGCAGTACAGGGGTTTATCAGCCCCAGCATTTT.

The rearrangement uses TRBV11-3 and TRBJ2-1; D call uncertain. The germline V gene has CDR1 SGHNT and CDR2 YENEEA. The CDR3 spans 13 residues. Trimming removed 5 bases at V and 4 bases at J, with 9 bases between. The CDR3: CASSPGSYNEQFF. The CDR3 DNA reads TGTGCCAGCAGCCCGGGTAGTTACAATGAGCAGTTCTTC.

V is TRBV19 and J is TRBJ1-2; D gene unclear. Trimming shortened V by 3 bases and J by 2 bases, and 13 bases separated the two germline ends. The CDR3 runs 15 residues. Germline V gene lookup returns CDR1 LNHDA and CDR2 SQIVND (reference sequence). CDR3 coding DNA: TGTGCCAGTAGTATCACTATGGGTGGGAACTATGGCTACACCTTC. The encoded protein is CASSITMGGNYGYTF. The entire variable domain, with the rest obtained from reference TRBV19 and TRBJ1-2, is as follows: DGGITQSPKYLFRKEGQNVTLSCEQNLNHDAMYWYRQDPGQGLRLIYYSQIVNDFQKGDIAEGYSVSREKKESFPLTVTSAQKNPTAFYLCASSITMGGNYGYTFGSGTRLTVV.

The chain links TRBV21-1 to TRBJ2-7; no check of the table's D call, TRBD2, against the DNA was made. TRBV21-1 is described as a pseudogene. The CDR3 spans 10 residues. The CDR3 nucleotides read TGTGCCAGCAGCTTCGGGTGTGAGTACTTC. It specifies CASSFGCEYF.

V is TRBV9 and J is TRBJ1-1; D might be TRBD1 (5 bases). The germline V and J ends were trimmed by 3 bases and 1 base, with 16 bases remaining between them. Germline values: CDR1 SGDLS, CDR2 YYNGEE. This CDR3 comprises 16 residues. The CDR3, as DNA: TGTGCCAGCAGCGCGGGGACTGCGGGGGGGAACACTGAAGCTTTCTTT. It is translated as CASSAGTAGGNTEAFF.